These 8 T cell receptor beta chains were all obtained from the same sample, sequenced in a study of blood T cell repertoires in COVID-19. The assay was immunoSEQ multiplex PCR, and TCRdb's table has in-frame clones only and misses some. The sample records over 450,000 clones, roughly nine tenths being singletons. The sample taken for sequencing was peripheral blood. These receptor sequences come from a woman aged 45-65 years with COVID-19, enrolled during active disease.

The chain couples TRBV18 to TRBJ2-7; 9 nucleotides line up with TRBD1. Germline V gene sequence: CDR1 KGHSH, CDR2 LQKENI. There are 14 residues in the CDR3. The ends lost 3 bases at V and 6 bases at J; junction bases unmatched: 6. The CDR3 bases are TGTGCCAGCTCACCGGGACAGGGATTGGGCGAGCAGTACTTC. This gives the protein CASSPGQGLGEQYF. Filled out from reference TRBV18 and TRBJ2-7, the complete variable domain reads NAGVMQNPRHLVRRRGQEARLRCSPMKGHSHVYWYRQLPEEGLKFMVYLQKENIIDESGMPKERFSAEFPKEGPSILRIQQVVRGDSAAYFCASSPGQGLGEQYFGPGTRLTVT.

V is TRBV6-5 and J is TRBJ1-5; perhaps TRBD1 as D (5 bases). This CDR3 is 15 amino acids long. Germline V gives CDR1 MNHEY, CDR2 SVGAGI. The V gene lost 10 bases and the J gene lost 3 bases, with 19 bases spanning the gap. CDR3 sequence reads: CATTPTENYNQPQHF. DNA for the CDR3: TGTGCCACCACGCCGACAGAAAACTACAATCAGCCCCAGCATTTT.

V is TRBV2 and J is TRBJ2-7, with D possibly matching TRBD2 (7 bases). V dropped 1 base and J dropped 5 bases, with 15 bases sitting between them. The CDR3 contains 15 residues. Germline-derived CDR1 and CDR2 are SNHLY and FYNNEI. DNA for the CDR3: TGTGCCAGCAGTGAAGGGGTGGGCGGGGGCGACGAGCAGTACTTC. This codes for CASSEGVGGGDEQYF.

The chain links TRBV10-3 to TRBJ1-1, with 7 bases that match TRBD1. The CDR3 runs to 13 residues. Germline CDR1 reads ENHRY; CDR2 reads SYGVKD. J was trimmed by 5 bases and V by 11 bases; bases with no gene match: 11. The CDR3 region has the DNA TGTGCCGTCTCGGGACAGCAAGGGACTGAAGCTTTCTTT. It specifies CAVSGQQGTEAFF.

The chain links TRBV7-2 to TRBJ2-7, with 9 bases that match TRBD1. Germline CDR1 and CDR2: SGHTA and FQGNSA. Trimming took 2 bases from V and 5 from J; bases not matched to a gene: 10. CDR3 length: 16 amino acids. The CDR3 DNA is TGTGCCAGCAGCTTATCGGCCGGGACAGGGTGGGACGAGCAGTACTTC. Translating it yields CASSLSAGTGWDEQYF. Together with reference TRBV7-2 and TRBJ2-7, the CDR3 gives the full variable domain: GAGVSQSPSNKVTEKGKDVELRCDPISGHTALYWYRQSLGQGLEFLIYFQGNSAPDKSGLPSDRFSAERTGGSVSTLTIQRTQQEDSAVYLCASSLSAGTGWDEQYFGPGTRLTVT.

The gene calls are TRBV2 and TRBJ2-1; TRBD2 agrees at 16 bases. CDR1 is SNHLY, CDR2 FYNNEI, per germline. The CDR3 totals 15 residues. Unmatched junction bases numbered 8, after V lost 6 bases and J lost 12 bases. CDR3 DNA sequence: TGTGCCAGCAGCTCGGGACTAGCGGGGGGGTTGGGGCAGTTCTTC. This codes for CASSSGLAGGLGQFF.

The chain carries TRBV5-5 and TRBJ1-1; no definite D call. Deletions cut 0 bases from V and 4 bases from J, with 16 bases between. Germline-derived CDR1 and CDR2 are SGHKS and YYEKEE (reference sequence). The CDR3 consists of 16 residues. The CDR3 loop is CASSLAPAGSSTEAFF. The CDR3 DNA reads as TGTGCCAGCAGCTTGGCCCCAGCGGGGTCGAGCACTGAAGCTTTCTTT.

This chain uses TRBV7-3 with TRBJ1-2; TRBD1 aligns across 11 bases. J gave up 8 bases and V 5 bases, and 7 bases lay outside the gene matches. Germline-derived CDR1 and CDR2 are SGHTA and FQGTGA. The CDR3 length is 14 residues. The CDR3 here is CASSPTGQGAGYTF. CDR3 DNA sequence: TGTGCCAGCAGCCCCACTGGACAGGGGGCGGGCTACACCTTC. Together with reference TRBV7-3 and TRBJ1-2, the CDR3 gives the full variable domain: GAGVSQTPSNKVTEKGKYVELRCDPISGHTALYWYRQSLGQGPEFLIYFQGTGAADDSGLPNDRFFAVRPEGSVSTLKIQRTERGDSAVYLCASSPTGQGAGYTFGSGTRLTVV.